Presented here are 12 T cell receptor beta chains from one specimen sequenced in a study of human T cells and chemical hapten exposure. In TCRdb, the RACE reads were re-called with MiXCR into one record per CDR3 protein. The table includes hundreds of thousands of distinct CDR3 sequences, 6% to 7% detected once. Documented time point: patch test 2, 6 weeks after DPC sensitization. As for treatment: therapeutic diphenylcyclopropenone sensitization with weekly scalp DPC. The sequenced sample was whole blood, obtained in connection with sensitization to the hapten diphenylcyclopropenone (DPC). The receptors shown here come from a woman aged 18 to 35 with alopecia areata. Some clones in this sample may be carry-over from other donors' samples.

This sequence joins TRBV12-3 or TRBV12-4 and TRBJ1-1; 11 nucleotides line up with TRBD1. After removal of 8 bases from V and 4 bases from J, the junction contained 12 bases not matched to a gene. The CDR3 contains 16 residues. CDR3 nucleotides: TGTGCCAGCCTAGGACAGGGGGCATGGAGGGGCACTGAAGCTTTCTTT. Encoded protein: CASLGQGAWRGTEAFF.

A few counts support this clonotype. The chain is built from TRBV20-1 and TRBJ1-3; D perhaps matches TRBD1 (5 bases). CDR1 and CDR2 from the germline V gene are DFQATT and SNEGSKA (reference sequence). This CDR3 spans 16 amino acids. The V and J ends lost 3 bases and 1 base respectively, with 16 bases between them. CDR3 protein: CSASKGPTSSGNTIYF. In DNA, the CDR3 is TGCAGTGCTAGTAAGGGACCGACGTCATCTGGAAACACCATATATTTT.

This clonotype was counted many times. The genes are TRBV24-1 and TRBJ1-1; D not resolved. Germline CDR1 is KGHDR and CDR2 is SFDVKD. CDR3 size: 13 residues. Trimming removed 3 bases from V and 2 bases from J, with 6 bases in between. DNA of the CDR3: TGTGCCACCAGTGATGACGTCAACACTGAAGCTTTCTTT. It translates to CATSDDVNTEAFF.

The CDR3 loop reads CASTSPWDASNTEAFF. The CDR3 nucleotides are TGTGCCAGCACCTCTCCATGGGACGCTTCGAACACTGAAGCTTTCTTT. V is TRBV6-2 or TRBV6-3 and J is TRBJ1-1; perhaps TRBD1 as D (5 bases). Trimming removed 7 bases from V and 1 base from J, with 19 bases in between. This CDR3 region has 16 residues. Germline CDR1 reads MNHEY; CDR2 reads SVGEGT.

This clonotype occurred a few times. The rearrangement links TRBV7-2 to TRBJ1-1; D is unclear. This CDR3 has 11 amino acids. V dropped 3 bases and J dropped 7 bases, with 6 bases sitting between them. CDR1 and CDR2 from the germline V gene are SGHTA and FQGNSA. Here the CDR3 DNA reads TGTGCCAGCAGCTTGTGGAGTGAAGCTTTCTTT. Protein product: CASSLWSEAFF.

This chain uses TRBV27 with TRBJ2-7; 7 nucleotides align to TRBD2. The V gene end was trimmed by 1 base and the J gene end by 3 bases; junction bases not matched to a gene: 6. The CDR3 is made up of 15 amino acids. Per germline, CDR1 MNHEY and CDR2 SMNVEV (reference sequence). CDR3 nucleotides: TGTGCCAGCAGTTTATACCAGGGACTAAACTACGAGCAGTACTTC. It translates to CASSLYQGLNYEQYF.

There are many counts of this clonotype. V gene TRBV7-2 combines with J gene TRBJ1-2; no firm D call. CDR1 SGHTA and CDR2 FQGNSA come from the germline V gene. V was cut by 7 bases and J by 3 bases, with 18 bases left in between. This CDR3 spans 15 amino acids. CDR3 sequence (DNA): TGTGCCAGCACCCGATCAGAATGGCAAGACTATGGCTACACCTTC. It specifies CASTRSEWQDYGYTF.

The gene calls are TRBV4-3 and TRBJ2-2, with TRBD2 as a possible D gene (6 bases). The CDR3 loop spans 16 amino acids. Germline V gives CDR1 LGHNA, CDR2 YSLEER. V lost 1 base and J lost 6, with 15 bases in between. CDR3 amino acids: CASSQGTTIHSGELFF. The CDR3 bases are TGCGCCAGCAGCCAAGGGACTACAATCCATTCCGGGGAGCTGTTTTTT.

The chain has TRBV21-1 and TRBJ2-1; the table's D call TRBD1 went unverified against the DNA. TRBV21-1 is designated a pseudogene. This CDR3 is 16 amino acids long. DNA of the CDR3: TGTGCCAGCAGCTCATCTGGACAGGACTCCTACAATGAGCAGTTCTTC. Protein: CASSSSGQDSYNEQFF.

This clonotype has ten or more counts. The rearrangement uses TRBV18 and TRBJ2-3; either TRBD1 or TRBD2 may fit D (6 bases each). This CDR3 comprises 14 residues. CDR1 and CDR2 (germline): KGHSH, LQKENI. V was pared by 0 bases and J by 5 bases, with 9 bases between. The CDR3 DNA reads TGTGCCAGCTCACCACCGGGGGGCGGAGATACGCAGTATTTT. Translating it yields CASSPPGGGDTQYF.

This clonotype was seen ten or more times. The CDR3 DNA is TGTGCCAGCAGTTCACAGGGGAGCGGAAACACCATATATTTT. This gives the protein CASSSQGSGNTIYF. The chain has TRBV27 and TRBJ1-3, with 7 bases matching TRBD1. J lost 4 bases, V lost 4 bases, and 4 bases had no gene match. The CDR3 covers 14 residues. CDR1 and CDR2 (germline): MNHEY, SMNVEV (reference sequence).

This clonotype showed up many times. The chain uses TRBV11-2 and TRBJ1-4; D may be TRBD1 (5 bases). The germline V gene has CDR1 SGHAT and CDR2 FQNNGV. The CDR3 spans 15 residues. The germline V and J ends were trimmed by 5 bases and 4 bases, with 14 bases remaining between them. The CDR3 loop reads CASSPWQGGNEKLFF. In DNA form, the CDR3 reads TGTGCCAGCAGCCCCTGGCAGGGAGGTAATGAAAAACTGTTTTTT.